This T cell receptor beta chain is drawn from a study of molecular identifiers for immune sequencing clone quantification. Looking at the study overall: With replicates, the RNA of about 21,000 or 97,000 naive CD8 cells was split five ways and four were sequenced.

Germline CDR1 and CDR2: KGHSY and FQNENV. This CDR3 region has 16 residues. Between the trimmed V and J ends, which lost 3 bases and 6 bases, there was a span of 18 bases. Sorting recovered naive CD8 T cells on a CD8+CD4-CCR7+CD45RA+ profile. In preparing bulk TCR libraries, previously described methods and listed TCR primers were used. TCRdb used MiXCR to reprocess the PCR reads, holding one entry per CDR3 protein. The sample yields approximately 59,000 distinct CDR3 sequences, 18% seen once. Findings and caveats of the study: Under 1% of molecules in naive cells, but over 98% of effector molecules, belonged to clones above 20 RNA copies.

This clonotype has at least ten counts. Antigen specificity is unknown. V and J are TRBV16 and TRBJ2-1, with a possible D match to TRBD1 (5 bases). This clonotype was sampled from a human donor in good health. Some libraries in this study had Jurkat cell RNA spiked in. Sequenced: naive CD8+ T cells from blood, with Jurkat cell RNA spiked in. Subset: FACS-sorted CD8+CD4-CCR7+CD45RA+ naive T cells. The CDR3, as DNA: TGTGCCAGCAGCCAGCTCGTAGGGGAATCGGGCAATGAGCAGTTCTTC. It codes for CASSQLVGESGNEQFF.